A selection of T cell receptor beta chains follows, all from one sample in a study of post-analysis software for immune sequencing data. From the PCR reads, TCRdb called clonotypes with MiXCR, one entry per CDR3 protein. This table has about 770,000 distinct CDR3 sequences, about half appearing once. Material: blood. The receptor set was obtained from a girl between 10 and 17 years old with multiple sclerosis. Both conserved end residues are part of each CDR3. Fields, in order: CDR3 DNA, CDR3 protein, clone size, V gene, J gene, CDR3 length, D gene. A D gene is named only where the DNA matches it firmly. Clone size is shown for a subset of rows, as once, few, many or a class of expanded clone.

CDR3 DNA: TGTGCCAGCAGTGAAGCGGTAAAATCACGGATTCAGCCCCAGCATTTT
CDR3 protein: CASSEAVKSRIQPQHF
clone size: .
V gene: TRBV6-1
J gene: TRBJ1-5
CDR3 length: 16
D gene: .

CDR3 DNA: TGTGCCAGCAGCTGGACTAGTCCGGAGACCCAGTACTTC
CDR3 protein: CASSWTSPETQYF
clone size: .
V gene: TRBV7-9
J gene: TRBJ2-5
CDR3 length: 13
D gene: TRBD2

CDR3 DNA: TGTGCCATCAGCCCGGGGACTAGCGGTGGAGGGGGTACGCAGTATTTT
CDR3 protein: CAISPGTSGGGGTQYF
clone size: .
V gene: TRBV10-3
J gene: TRBJ2-3
CDR3 length: 16
D gene: TRBD2

CDR3 DNA: TGCAGCGTGTGGGACCTCCGCTATGGCTACACCTTC
CDR3 protein: CSVWDLRYGYTF
clone size: .
V gene: TRBV29-1
J gene: TRBJ1-2
CDR3 length: 12
D gene: .

CDR3 DNA: TGTGCCAGCAGAGCAACGGGACAGGCCGGGGATGGCTACACCTTC
CDR3 protein: CASRATGQAGDGYTF
clone size: few
V gene: TRBV12-3/TRBV12-4
J gene: TRBJ1-2
CDR3 length: 15
D gene: TRBD1

CDR3 DNA: TGCGCCAGCAGCCATGGACTAGCGGGAAACTACGAGCAGTACTTC
CDR3 protein: CASSHGLAGNYEQYF
clone size: few
V gene: TRBV5-1
J gene: TRBJ2-7
CDR3 length: 15
D gene: TRBD2

CDR3 DNA: TGCGCCAGCAGCCAATCGACCGCCAACTCCTACGAGCAGTACTTC
CDR3 protein: CASSQSTANSYEQYF
clone size: few
V gene: TRBV4-1
J gene: TRBJ2-7
CDR3 length: 15
D gene: .

CDR3 DNA: TGTGCCAGCAGCCCTGGCGGATCTAACTATGGCTACACCTTC
CDR3 protein: CASSPGGSNYGYTF
clone size: few
V gene: TRBV21-1
J gene: TRBJ1-2
CDR3 length: 14
D gene: .

CDR3 DNA: TGTGCCAGCAGCCAAGATTACCGACTAGCCGGCGCAGATACGCAGTATTTT
CDR3 protein: CASSQDYRLAGADTQYF
clone size: few
V gene: TRBV3-1
J gene: TRBJ2-3
CDR3 length: 17
D gene: TRBD2

CDR3 DNA: TGCGCCAGCACCGCCCGCCCACCATCGGCCGATACGCAGTATTTT
CDR3 protein: CASTARPPSADTQYF
clone size: .
V gene: TRBV5-1
J gene: TRBJ2-3
CDR3 length: 15
D gene: .

CDR3 DNA: TGTGCCAGCAGCTTTAATAGCGGGACGGTTTTTGGAGAGACCCAGTACTTC
CDR3 protein: CASSFNSGTVFGETQYF
clone size: .
V gene: TRBV7-9
J gene: TRBJ2-5
CDR3 length: 17
D gene: TRBD2

CDR3 DNA: TGCAGTGCTAGAGACTGGAGGACCGAGGCCGCAACTAATGAAAAACTGTTTTTT
CDR3 protein: CSARDWRTEAATNEKLFF
clone size: once
V gene: TRBV20-1
J gene: TRBJ1-4
CDR3 length: 18
D gene: .

CDR3 DNA: TGTGCCAGCAGCCAAGATTGGGGCCTGGCGGGAGCCTACCGAGACAATGAGCAGTTCTTC
CDR3 protein: CASSQDWGLAGAYRDNEQFF
clone size: .
V gene: TRBV4-2
J gene: TRBJ2-1
CDR3 length: 20
D gene: TRBD2

CDR3 DNA: TGTGCCAGCAGCTTAGCGGGACAGCAGCTCTACGAGCAGTACTTC
CDR3 protein: CASSLAGQQLYEQYF
clone size: .
V gene: TRBV7-2
J gene: TRBJ2-7
CDR3 length: 15
D gene: TRBD1

CDR3 DNA: TGTGCCAGCAGCTTAACCGGGCCCTCAACACTCTTGAACACTGAAGCTTTCTTT
CDR3 protein: CASSLTGPSTLLNTEAFF
clone size: .
V gene: TRBV7-3
J gene: TRBJ1-1
CDR3 length: 18
D gene: .

CDR3 DNA: TGCGCCAGCAGCTTGAACCAGGGAATTGCAGATACGCAGTATTTT
CDR3 protein: CASSLNQGIADTQYF
clone size: few
V gene: TRBV5-1
J gene: TRBJ2-3
CDR3 length: 15
D gene: .

CDR3 DNA: TGTGCCACCAACGAGGGGGGATTCACAGATACGCAGTATTTT
CDR3 protein: CATNEGGFTDTQYF
clone size: .
V gene: TRBV24-1
J gene: TRBJ2-3
CDR3 length: 14
D gene: .

CDR3 DNA: TGCAGTGCGCGGACAGGCCCGGGCTATGGCTACACCTTC
CDR3 protein: CSARTGPGYGYTF
clone size: .
V gene: TRBV20-1
J gene: TRBJ1-2
CDR3 length: 13
D gene: TRBD1

CDR3 DNA: TGTGCCACCAGCAGAGGGTCTGGGGGGGGCACTGAAGCTTTCTTT
CDR3 protein: CATSRGSGGGTEAFF
clone size: .
V gene: TRBV15
J gene: TRBJ1-1
CDR3 length: 15
D gene: .

CDR3 DNA: TGTGCCAGCAGTGGATCCCCGGGACTCTTCTACGAGCAGTACTTC
CDR3 protein: CASSGSPGLFYEQYF
clone size: .
V gene: TRBV6-2/TRBV6-3
J gene: TRBJ2-7
CDR3 length: 15
D gene: .

CDR3 DNA: TGCAGTGCTAACTCCCGGGACAGAACCTACGAGCAGTTCTTC
CDR3 protein: CSANSRDRTYEQFF
clone size: .
V gene: TRBV20-1
J gene: TRBJ2-1
CDR3 length: 14
D gene: TRBD1

CDR3 DNA: TGTGCCAGCAGTTCGCTAGGGACAGGGGCCAACGAGCAGTACTTC
CDR3 protein: CASSSLGTGANEQYF
clone size: few
V gene: TRBV12-3/TRBV12-4
J gene: TRBJ2-7
CDR3 length: 15
D gene: TRBD1

CDR3 DNA: TGTGCCACCAGCAGAGGTTACAATGAGCAGTTCTTC
CDR3 protein: CATSRGYNEQFF
clone size: many
V gene: TRBV15
J gene: TRBJ2-1
CDR3 length: 12
D gene: .

CDR3 DNA: TGTGCCAGCAGGCCCGGGAGTAGCTTCTCCTACAATGAGCAGTTCTTC
CDR3 protein: CASRPGSSFSYNEQFF
clone size: .
V gene: TRBV12-3/TRBV12-4
J gene: TRBJ2-1
CDR3 length: 16
D gene: .

CDR3 DNA: TGCGCCAGCAGCACAAAACTAGCGGGAGCGGTCAATGAGCAGTTCTTC
CDR3 protein: CASSTKLAGAVNEQFF
clone size: once
V gene: TRBV5-1
J gene: TRBJ2-1
CDR3 length: 16
D gene: TRBD2

CDR3 DNA: TGCAGTGCTAGAGCGTCCAGCGGGAGGGCCCACGAGCAGTACTTC
CDR3 protein: CSARASSGRAHEQYF
clone size: .
V gene: TRBV20-1
J gene: TRBJ2-7
CDR3 length: 15
D gene: TRBD2

CDR3 DNA: TGTGCCAGCAGCCCCCCAAGCTCCTACGAGCAGTACTTC
CDR3 protein: CASSPPSSYEQYF
clone size: many
V gene: TRBV7-9
J gene: TRBJ2-7
CDR3 length: 13
D gene: .

CDR3 DNA: TGTGCCAGCAGTTCCCTAGGGGGAACCTATGGCTACACCTTC
CDR3 protein: CASSSLGGTYGYTF
clone size: few
V gene: TRBV27
J gene: TRBJ1-2
CDR3 length: 14
D gene: .

CDR3 DNA: TGCAGCGTTGAATACGGGCGGACTGAAGCTTTCTTT
CDR3 protein: CSVEYGRTEAFF
clone size: few
V gene: TRBV29-1
J gene: TRBJ1-1
CDR3 length: 12
D gene: .

CDR3 DNA: TGCAGTGCTAGAGATCTGATCGGGCGGGGTGGGTCCTACAATGAGCAGTTCTTC
CDR3 protein: CSARDLIGRGGSYNEQFF
clone size: once
V gene: TRBV20-1
J gene: TRBJ2-1
CDR3 length: 18
D gene: .

CDR3 DNA: TGTGCCAGCAGTTCGGGACAGGGGGGGGACACTGAAGCTTTCTTT
CDR3 protein: CASSSGQGGDTEAFF
clone size: .
V gene: TRBV12-3/TRBV12-4
J gene: TRBJ1-1
CDR3 length: 15
D gene: TRBD1

CDR3 DNA: TGTGCTAGCAGCTTAGTACTCTCAGGGGGTGAGCAGTTCTTC
CDR3 protein: CASSLVLSGGEQFF
clone size: .
V gene: TRBV7-7
J gene: TRBJ2-1
CDR3 length: 14
D gene: TRBD1

CDR3 DNA: TGTGCCAGCAGCTTATTAGCGGGACAGTTCAGTACCTACGAGCAGTACTTC
CDR3 protein: CASSLLAGQFSTYEQYF
clone size: .
V gene: TRBV11-2
J gene: TRBJ2-7
CDR3 length: 17
D gene: .

CDR3 DNA: TGTGCCAGCAGTTCCCCAGGTGGTGTAGAAGAGACCCAGTACTTC
CDR3 protein: CASSSPGGVEETQYF
clone size: .
V gene: TRBV12-3/TRBV12-4
J gene: TRBJ2-5
CDR3 length: 15
D gene: .

CDR3 DNA: TGCAGCGTTCACTTTACCCAACCCGGGCCCCAGGGAGAGACCCAGTACTTC
CDR3 protein: CSVHFTQPGPQGETQYF
clone size: .
V gene: TRBV29-1
J gene: TRBJ2-5
CDR3 length: 17
D gene: .

CDR3 DNA: TGCAGTGCTAGAGGGACACGGTACACCGGGGAGCGGTTTTTT
CDR3 protein: CSARGTRYTGERFF
clone size: .
V gene: TRBV20-1
J gene: TRBJ2-2
CDR3 length: 14
D gene: .

CDR3 DNA: TGTGCCAGCACCGACCGCCCGGGAGGCGGCTATGAGCAGTTCTTC
CDR3 protein: CASTDRPGGGYEQFF
clone size: .
V gene: TRBV9
J gene: TRBJ2-1
CDR3 length: 15
D gene: TRBD2

CDR3 DNA: TGTGCCAGCAGTTTTGGACTAGCGGGAGGGCCAGATACGCAGTATTTT
CDR3 protein: CASSFGLAGGPDTQYF
clone size: .
V gene: TRBV12-3/TRBV12-4
J gene: TRBJ2-3
CDR3 length: 16
D gene: TRBD2

CDR3 DNA: TGCAGTGCTAGAGACAGGGGGCTTAGCGACGAGCAGTACTTC
CDR3 protein: CSARDRGLSDEQYF
clone size: .
V gene: TRBV20-1
J gene: TRBJ2-7
CDR3 length: 14
D gene: TRBD1

CDR3 DNA: TGTGCCAGCTCACTAGAACAGGAGGCCGAGCAGTACTTC
CDR3 protein: CASSLEQEAEQYF
clone size: .
V gene: TRBV18
J gene: TRBJ2-7
CDR3 length: 13
D gene: .

CDR3 DNA: TGTGCCAGCACCCAGGGGGGCGCCTCCTACAATGAGCAGTTCTTC
CDR3 protein: CASTQGGASYNEQFF
clone size: .
V gene: TRBV28
J gene: TRBJ2-1
CDR3 length: 15
D gene: .

CDR3 DNA: TGCGCCAGCAGTTCCCAACGCGGGGGGCGCACCTATGGCTACACCTTC
CDR3 protein: CASSSQRGGRTYGYTF
clone size: .
V gene: TRBV4-3
J gene: TRBJ1-2
CDR3 length: 16
D gene: .

CDR3 DNA: TGTGCCAGCAGCCAAGATATAGCGGGAAGATACAATGAGCAGTTCTTC
CDR3 protein: CASSQDIAGRYNEQFF
clone size: .
V gene: TRBV4-2
J gene: TRBJ2-1
CDR3 length: 16
D gene: TRBD2

CDR3 DNA: TGCAGTACTAGAACGGGAGCGGGAGAGTCGAATGAGCAGTTCTTC
CDR3 protein: CSTRTGAGESNEQFF
clone size: .
V gene: TRBV20-1
J gene: TRBJ2-1
CDR3 length: 15
D gene: TRBD2